Listed below are T cell receptor beta chains from one sample, sequenced in a study of long-term antiretroviral therapy in people with HIV. Assay used: immunoSEQ multiplex PCR; TCRdb lists only in-frame clones, some missing. The sample includes 25,000 to 35,000 clones, approximately 85% of them seen just once. Sample: unsorted PBMCs, taken 0.8 years before starting antiretroviral therapy. The receptors shown here come from a man between 18 and 29 years old with HIV. CDR3s include the opening cysteine and the closing phenylalanine or tryptophan. D genes are given only for firm matches. The size entry is marked missing in some rows and otherwise reads once, few, many or a size class.

d_call	v_call	j_call	clone_size	cdr3_aa	cdr3_nt
NA	TRBV15	TRBJ2-7	NA	CATSRDTPPGATYEQYF	TGTGCCACCAGCAGAGATACCCCTCCGGGGGCGACCTACGAGCAGTACTTC
NA	TRBV14	TRBJ1-2	NA	CASSQKTGYGYTF	TGTGCCAGCAGCCAAAAGACGGGCTATGGCTACACCTTC
NA	TRBV23-1	TRBJ1-1	NA	CASSLLQGRTEAFF	TGCGCCAGCAGTCTCCTACAGGGTCGGACTGAAGCTTTCTTT
NA	TRBV7-8	TRBJ1-1	NA	CASSRQAGTEAFF	TGTGCCAGCAGCCGGCAAGCAGGGACTGAAGCTTTCTTT
TRBD2	TRBV7-9	TRBJ2-1	NA	CASREGSPRRSNEQFF	TGTGCCTCCCGGGAGGGGAGTCCCCGACGGTCCAATGAGCAGTTCTTC
NA	TRBV18	TRBJ1-5	NA	CASSPLEDQPQHF	TGTGCCAGCTCACCTCTGGAGGATCAGCCCCAGCATTTT
NA	TRBV7-9	TRBJ1-5	NA	CASSVGEGVQPQHF	TGTGCCAGCAGCGTGGGGGAAGGGGTACAGCCCCAGCATTTT
NA	TRBV29-1	TRBJ2-1	NA	CSEGTYNEQFF	TGCAGCGAGGGTACCTACAATGAGCAGTTCTTC
NA	TRBV2	TRBJ2-5	NA	CASSYGAGRETQYF	TGTGCCAGCTCCTACGGTGCGGGGAGAGAGACCCAGTACTTC
NA	TRBV15	TRBJ1-4	once	CATSRGHTWDEKLFF	TGTGCCACCAGCAGAGGGCACACCTGGGATGAAAAACTGTTTTTT
TRBD2	TRBV2	TRBJ2-5	NA	CASSDGGGVETQYF	TGTGCCAGCAGTGATGGGGGAGGGGTGGAGACCCAGTACTTC
NA	TRBV4-3	TRBJ2-2	NA	CASSQEPLQVGTGELFF	TGCGCCAGCAGCCAAGAACCCCTCCAGGTTGGCACCGGGGAGCTGTTTTTT
NA	TRBV7-8	TRBJ2-7	NA	CASSFWLRSGTAYEQYF	TGTGCCAGCAGCTTCTGGTTGCGGTCGGGCACAGCCTACGAGCAGTACTTC
TRBD2	TRBV30	TRBJ2-1	NA	CAWNTGREVNEQFF	TGTGCCTGGAACACCGGACGGGAGGTCAATGAGCAGTTCTTC
NA	TRBV11-2	TRBJ2-5	NA	CASSLRRRRRRAYQETQYF	TGTGCCAGCAGCTTAAGGAGGCGGCGCCGACGGGCGTACCAAGAGACCCAGTACTTC
NA	TRBV15	TRBJ2-4	NA	CATSREGLGNIQYF	TGTGCCACCAGCAGAGAGGGCCTGGGGAACATTCAGTACTTC
NA	TRBV27	TRBJ1-1	NA	CASSLSNGNTEAFF	TGTGCCAGCAGTTTATCGAACGGGAACACTGAAGCTTTCTTT
TRBD1	TRBV30	TRBJ1-4	NA	CAWTPDRGPTNEKLFF	TGTGCCTGGACCCCCGACAGGGGTCCAACTAATGAAAAACTGTTTTTT
TRBD1	TRBV9	TRBJ2-7	NA	CASSAHSGQTYEQYF	TGTGCCAGCAGCGCACACTCGGGACAGACCTACGAGCAGTACTTC
NA	TRBV9	TRBJ2-3	NA	CASSVAVGTTDTQYF	TGTGCCAGCAGCGTAGCGGTAGGAACCACAGATACGCAGTATTTT
NA	TRBV25-1	TRBJ1-1	NA	CASTRGNTEAFF	TGTGCCAGCACGCGAGGGAACACTGAAGCTTTCTTT
TRBD1	TRBV11-2	TRBJ2-1	NA	CASSAEGQEFF	TGTGCCAGCAGCGCCGAGGGACAGGAGTTCTTC
TRBD1	TRBV10-3	TRBJ1-4	NA	CAISESRGANNEKLFF	TGTGCCATCAGTGAGTCCAGGGGGGCGAATAATGAAAAACTGTTTTTT
NA	TRBV30	TRBJ1-1	NA	CAWTGYAEAFF	TGTGCCTGGACTGGGTATGCTGAAGCTTTCTTT
NA	TRBV4-3	TRBJ2-2	NA	CASSQEGFTGELFF	TGCGCCAGCAGCCAAGAGGGGTTCACCGGGGAGCTGTTTTTT
TRBD2	TRBV7-3	TRBJ2-5	NA	CASSLLAGETQYF	TGTGCCAGCAGCTTACTAGCGGGAGAGACCCAGTACTTC
TRBD1	TRBV7-2	TRBJ2-7	NA	CASNFDGTGGYEQYF	TGTGCCAGCAACTTCGACGGGACAGGGGGGTACGAGCAGTACTTC
TRBD1	TRBV7-2	TRBJ2-7	NA	CASSRDRGREQYF	TGTGCCAGCAGCCGGGACAGGGGGCGAGAGCAGTACTTC
NA	TRBV2	TRBJ2-3	NA	CASSLQGSSTDTQYF	TGTGCCAGCAGTCTTCAGGGGTCAAGCACAGATACGCAGTATTTT
TRBD1	TRBV28	TRBJ1-1	few	CASTTGAEAFF	TGTGCCAGCACTACAGGGGCTGAAGCTTTCTTT
NA	TRBV6-6	TRBJ1-1	NA	CASQGFPEAFF	TGTGCCAGCCAGGGGTTCCCTGAAGCTTTCTTT
TRBD1	TRBV10-3	TRBJ2-2	NA	CAIGTGEGTGELFF	TGTGCCATTGGGACAGGGGAAGGCACCGGGGAGCTGTTTTTT
NA	TRBV7-3	TRBJ2-3	NA	CASSPPGSTDTQYF	TGTGCCAGCAGCCCGCCGGGTTCCACAGATACGCAGTATTTT
TRBD2	TRBV5-6	TRBJ2-3	NA	CASSLGTRLSSRADTQYF	TGTGCCAGCAGCTTGGGGACTAGACTCAGCTCTCGGGCAGATACGCAGTATTTT
NA	TRBV6-1	TRBJ1-4	once	CASNEGVGVNEKLFF	TGTGCCAGTAACGAGGGCGTCGGGGTTAATGAAAAACTGTTTTTT
NA	TRBV12-5	TRBJ2-7	NA	CASGLAREMRNLHYEQYF	TGTGCTAGTGGTTTGGCAAGGGAGATGAGGAACCTACACTACGAGCAGTACTTC
TRBD1	TRBV18	TRBJ2-6	NA	CASSLFPGQDAVWANVLTF	TGTGCCAGCTCACTATTTCCGGGACAGGACGCTGTTTGGGCCAACGTCCTGACTTTC
TRBD2	TRBV2	TRBJ2-7	NA	CASLREVYEQYF	TGTGCCAGCCTCCGGGAGGTCTACGAGCAGTACTTC
NA	TRBV29-1	TRBJ2-2	NA	CSVEHRDGTGELFF	TGCAGCGTTGAACACCGGGACGGGACCGGGGAGCTGTTTTTT
TRBD1	TRBV7-9	TRBJ1-2	NA	CASSLAAGQGAYGYTF	TGTGCCAGCAGCTTAGCGGCAGGACAGGGGGCGTATGGCTACACCTTC
NA	TRBV5-4	TRBJ2-7	NA	CASSLPGPRAYEQYF	TGTGCCAGCAGCTTGCCGGGACCCAGAGCCTACGAGCAGTACTTC
TRBD1	TRBV6-1	TRBJ2-1	NA	CAIVGRDRAYNEQFF	TGTGCCATCGTCGGCCGGGACAGGGCCTACAATGAGCAGTTCTTC
NA	TRBV7-7	TRBJ2-2	NA	CASMGAGELFF	TGTGCTAGCATGGGGGCCGGGGAGCTGTTTTTT
NA	TRBV7-2	TRBJ2-2	NA	CASSLVGDTGELFF	TGTGCCAGCAGCTTAGTGGGGGACACCGGGGAGCTGTTTTTT
TRBD2	TRBV7-2	TRBJ2-1	NA	CASSLYLGRDYYNEQFF	TGTGCCAGCAGCTTATATCTGGGGCGGGACTACTACAATGAGCAGTTCTTC
TRBD2	TRBV25-1	TRBJ2-1	NA	CASSTSGLFNEQFF	TGTGCCAGCAGTACTAGCGGGCTGTTCAATGAGCAGTTCTTC
NA	TRBV13	TRBJ1-2	NA	CASSLVAINYGYTF	TGTGCCAGCAGCTTAGTCGCCATAAACTATGGCTACACCTTC
NA	TRBV30	TRBJ1-1	NA	CAWTGMNTEAFF	TGTGCCTGGACAGGGATGAACACTGAAGCTTTCTTT
TRBD2	TRBV7-9	TRBJ2-3	once	CASRLGLAGVHDTQYF	TGTGCCAGCAGATTGGGACTAGCGGGGGTCCACGATACGCAGTATTTT
TRBD2	TRBV4-3	TRBJ2-3	few	CASSQDGTSGAEDTQYF	TGCGCCAGCAGCCAAGATGGGACTAGCGGAGCGGAAGATACGCAGTATTTT